This is a list of T cell receptor beta chains from one sample in a study of cytomegalovirus exposure and HLA in healthy donors. Data came from immunoSEQ multiplex PCR; TCRdb stores just in-frame clones and leaves some out. In the table there are roughly 170,000 clones, 75% to 90% of which are singletons. Sequenced material: PBMCs. These receptors all stem from a man aged 30 to 39 in good health and CMV-seropositive. The CDR3 runs from the conserved cysteine through the conserved F or W. D genes are given only for firm matches. The size entry is marked missing in some rows and otherwise reads once, few, many or a size class.

d_call j_call cdr3_length clone_size v_call cdr3_aa cdr3_nt
- TRBJ1-1 14 - TRBV5-1 CASRPTGLNTEAFF TGCGCCAGCAGACCGACGGGATTGAACACTGAAGCTTTCTTT
- TRBJ2-1 15 - TRBV19 CASSIEVTSYNEQFF TGTGCCAGTAGTATTGAGGTTACCTCCTACAATGAGCAGTTCTTC
TRBD1 TRBJ1-2 15 - TRBV19 CASSIDWAGGSGYTF TGTGCCAGTAGTATAGATTGGGCAGGGGGCAGTGGCTACACCTTC
TRBD1 TRBJ2-5 16 - TRBV7-2 CASSLEGRGRRETQYF TGTGCCAGCAGCTTAGAGGGCAGGGGGCGCCGGGAGACCCAGTACTTC
- TRBJ1-2 16 once TRBV7-8 CASSPGGEGANYGYTF TGTGCCAGCAGCCCCGGAGGGGAGGGAGCTAACTATGGCTACACCTTC
TRBD1 TRBJ2-5 15 - TRBV10-3 CAIRPGQGVQETQYF TGTGCCATCAGACCGGGACAGGGGGTCCAGGAGACCCAGTACTTC
TRBD1 TRBJ2-5 15 - TRBV18 CASSTPGTGSETQYF TGTGCCAGCTCAACGCCGGGGACAGGGTCAGAGACCCAGTACTTC
TRBD1 TRBJ2-6 17 few TRBV4-1 CASSQARDRGGANVLTF TGCGCCAGCAGCCAAGCGAGGGACAGGGGTGGGGCCAACGTCCTGACTTTC
- TRBJ2-7 16 - TRBV9 CASSVGRTLPQGEQYF TGTGCCAGCAGCGTAGGCCGGACACTCCCTCAAGGCGAGCAGTACTTC
- TRBJ1-5 13 - TRBV6-1 CASSAGVNQPQHF TGTGCCAGCAGTGCAGGGGTCAATCAGCCCCAGCATTTT
TRBD2 TRBJ2-1 17 - TRBV4-1 CASSQGRLAGSYNEQFF TGCGCCAGCAGCCAAGGTAGACTAGCGGGCTCCTACAATGAGCAGTTCTTC